Described below is a single T cell receptor (beta chain) sequence and its context. The record originates from a study of blood T cell repertoires in COVID-19. Looking at the study overall: Spain, Italy and the United States supplied samples that represented acute and convalescent COVID-19. PBMCs, B-cell-depleted T cells, or T cells provided the cDNA or gDNA that made up the material.

In the authors' workflow: Amplification from reference gene primers served as the basis for estimated nucleated cell counts. Assay: immunoSEQ multiplex PCR; the TCRdb copy retains only in-frame clones and omits some. Clonal size and the V and J genes are those of that table, whereas D and trimming came from the DNA. The top ten clones hold around 3.9% of a sample with some 130,000 clones, around 80% of them seen once. CDR1 and CDR2 from the germline V gene are MDHEN and SYDVKM. This CDR3 has 14 residues. Trimming took 3 bases from V and 6 from J, leaving 13 bases between them. Sequenced material: peripheral blood. The chain has TRBV28 and TRBJ2-3; TRBD2 is a possible D gene (6 bases). This clonotype was sampled from an elderly woman with acute or convalescent COVID-19. The CDR3 DNA reads TGTGCCAGCAGTTTCCGGACTATGGGGGATACGCAGTATTTT. Protein: CASSFRTMGDTQYF. Combining the CDR3 with reference TRBV28 and TRBJ2-3 gives the whole variable domain DVKVTQSSRYLVKRTGEKVFLECVQDMDHENMFWYRQDPGLGLRLIYFSYDVKMKEKGDIPEGYSVSREKKERFSLILESASTNQTSMYLCASSFRTMGDTQYFGPGTRLTVL.